The 28 T cell receptor beta chains below come from one sample, sequenced in a study of blood T cells in healthy people across ages. Alongside a J-beta primer mix, a sample-barcoded 5' primer served in a second PCR lasting roughly 6 to 11 cycles. Each CDR3 protein is one row after TCRdb ran MiXCR on the 5' RACE reads. The profile covers over 1,300,000 distinct CDR3 sequences, with 45% to 70% appearing a single time and 5.5% to 8% taken by the ten largest. Sequenced input: blood. These receptors were collected from a man aged 18 to 29 in good health.

The chain uses TRBV12-3 or TRBV12-4 and TRBJ1-1, with unresolved D. This CDR3 is 11 amino acids long. The V end was cut by 4 bases, the J end by 10 bases, with 10 bases between. The CDR3: CASSSPAGAFF. CDR3 coding DNA: TGTGCCAGCAGTTCCCCCGCGGGAGCTTTCTTT.

This chain connects TRBV5-1 to TRBJ2-6; 7 bases fit TRBD1. With 6 bases clipped from V and 2 bases from J, the junction kept 5 bases outside the gene matches. The CDR3 contains 15 residues. Germline CDR1 is SGHRS and CDR2 is YFSETQ. CDR3 DNA: TGCGCCAGCAAAGAGGGGGCAGCTGGGGCCAACGTCCTGACTTTC. This sequence encodes CASKEGAAGANVLTF.

The rearrangement uses TRBV20-1 and TRBJ2-4; D is unresolved. The CDR3 spans 14 residues. CDR1 is DFQATT and CDR2 is SNEGSKA in the germline V gene (reference sequence). V gave up 4 bases and J gave up 2 bases, with 12 bases separating them. The CDR3 DNA reads TGCAGTGCTACCGACTTTCTAACCAAAAACATTCAGTACTTC. It is translated as CSATDFLTKNIQYF.

This clonotype has just one count. The chain is built from TRBV7-9 and TRBJ2-7; tentatively, D is TRBD2 (5 bases). The tail of the sequence fits TRBJ2-5 better, so the J call may be wrong. This CDR3 comprises 14 residues. Germline CDR1 is SEHNR and CDR2 is FQNEAQ (reference sequence). DNA for the CDR3: TGTGCCAGCATCACTACTAGGCCCGTAGAGACCCAGTACTTC. Protein sequence: CASITTRPVETQYF.

This clonotype was observed a handful of times. The chain recombines TRBV20-1 with TRBJ2-5; TRBD1 matches 7 bases. V shed 1 base and J 5 bases; nucleotides not matched to a gene: 7. The CDR3 spans 14 residues. Germline V gene data show CDR1 as DFQATT and CDR2 as SNEGSKA (reference sequence). DNA of the CDR3: TGCAGTGCTAGAGCCAGGGGGTGGGGGGAGACCCAGTACTTC. It translates to CSARARGWGETQYF.

This clonotype was seen more than once but under ten times. The chain uses TRBV12-3 or TRBV12-4 and TRBJ2-7; D is perhaps TRBD1 (5 bases). The V end lost 6 bases, the J end lost 3 bases, and 24 bases lay between the germline ends. This CDR3 is built from 17 residues. The chain's CDR3 is CASSPQTRGALFYEQYF. For the CDR3, the DNA is TGTGCCAGCAGCCCTCAAACAAGGGGCGCCCTCTTCTACGAGCAGTACTTC.

The chain is built from TRBV4-1 and TRBJ1-1; the D is unclear. CDR3 size: 15 residues. V lost 0 bases and J 3 bases, leaving 11 bases between the germline ends. Per germline, CDR1 MGHRA and CDR2 YSYEKL. The CDR3 nucleotides are TGCGCCAGCAGCCAAGACACCTTTATCGACACTGAAGCTTTCTTT. Its protein product is CASSQDTFIDTEAFF.

There are a few counts of this clonotype. The gene calls are TRBV9 and TRBJ1-4; D unresolved. The CDR3 length is 14 residues. Trimming cost V 4 bases and J 8 bases, with 15 bases left between them. Germline lookup yields CDR1 SGDLS and CDR2 YYNGEE. The DNA of the CDR3 is TGTGCCAGCAGCCGCAATCCGGGTAGGGAAAAACTGTTTTTT. This gives the protein CASSRNPGREKLFF.

J is TRBJ2-3 and V is TRBV20-1; 10 nucleotides line up with TRBD2. The CDR3 is made up of 15 amino acids. After removal of 6 bases from V and 9 bases from J, the junction contained 15 bases not matched to a gene. Looked up from germline, CDR1 is DFQATT and CDR2 is SNEGSKA (reference sequence). The CDR3 here is CSALLAGASAVTQYF. The CDR3 DNA reads as TGCAGTGCACTCCTAGCGGGGGCCTCAGCCGTGACGCAGTATTTT.

This clonotype occurred once. Written as DNA, the CDR3 is TGCAGTGCTAGAGATTCGACATTCTCCTACAATGAGCAGTTCTTC. Translation: CSARDSTFSYNEQFF. The V call is TRBV20-1, the J call TRBJ2-1, with D unclear. Between the trimmed V and J ends, which lost 0 bases and 0 bases, there was a span of 9 bases. The CDR3 covers 15 residues. Germline loops: CDR1 DFQATT, CDR2 SNEGSKA (reference sequence).

The rearrangement links TRBV29-1 to TRBJ2-5; D may be TRBD2 (5 bases). CDR1 and CDR2 (germline): SQVTM, ANQGSEA. The CDR3 totals 12 residues. Trimming removed 7 bases from V and 5 bases from J, with 14 bases in between. CDR3 bases: TGCAGCGCCGGCCCCTCGGGGGAGACCCAGTACTTC. It specifies CSAGPSGETQYF.

The chain uses TRBV7-9 and TRBJ2-4, with D perhaps TRBD2 (6 bases). CDR3 length: 13 residues. In germline, CDR1 is SEHNR, CDR2 FQNEAQ (reference sequence). Trimming removed 7 bases at V and 9 bases at J, with 16 bases between. CDR3 residues: CASTRGTVAIQYF. The DNA of the CDR3 is TGTGCCAGCACCCGGGGGACTGTAGCCATTCAGTACTTC.

There are a few counts of this clonotype. The DNA for the CDR3 is TGTGCCAGCAGTGAAATGGTGGAGGGAGCCGCTTATGGCTACACCTTC. It translates to CASSEMVEGAAYGYTF. The genes are TRBV6-1 and TRBJ1-2; no reliable D call. The CDR3 sequence is 16 residues long. Germline CDR1 reads MNHNS; CDR2 reads SASEGT. V was clipped by 2 bases and J by 5 bases, with 18 bases between them.

The J gene is TRBJ1-1, the V gene TRBV6-2 or TRBV6-3; 7 nucleotides match TRBD1. The CDR3 has 16 amino acids. The germline V gene encodes CDR1 MNHEY and CDR2 SVGEGT. The ends lost 5 bases at V and 0 bases at J; junction bases unmatched: 9. The CDR3 DNA follows: TGTGCCAGCAGTATCGACAGGGAAGGGCTGAACACTGAAGCTTTCTTT. As protein: CASSIDREGLNTEAFF.

The chain recombines TRBV24-1 with TRBJ2-5; D unclear. The ends were cut back, 3 bases at V and 5 bases at J, with 6 bases in the middle. CDR1 is KGHDR, CDR2 SFDVKD, per germline. The CDR3 sequence is 12 residues long. This chain's CDR3 is CATSDGMETQYF. CDR3 DNA: TGTGCCACCAGTGATGGGATGGAGACCCAGTACTTC.

CDR3 amino acids: CASSQDDLAGAGLSTDTQYF. CDR3 coding DNA: TGTGCCAGCAGCCAAGATGACCTAGCGGGAGCGGGATTGAGCACAGATACGCAGTATTTT. The chain joins TRBV3-1 to TRBJ2-3, with TRBD2 matching 10 bases. With 0 bases clipped from V and 0 bases from J, the junction kept 12 bases outside the gene matches. The CDR3 has 20 amino acids. Germline CDR1 reads LGHDT; CDR2 reads YNNKEL (reference sequence).

This clonotype was seen just once. The chain couples TRBV25-1 to TRBJ2-3, with 8 nucleotides matching TRBD2. This CDR3 contains 17 residues. CDR1 is MGHDK, CDR2 SYGVNS, per germline. V was pared by 2 bases and J by 2 bases, with 9 bases of the junction left unmatched. CDR3 protein: CASSEGVLAELTDTQYF. The DNA for the CDR3 is TGTGCCAGCAGTGAAGGGGTACTAGCGGAACTCACAGATACGCAGTATTTT.

With respect to this clonotype: The junction does not match germline at one end; this may be a read error. This chain connects TRBV29-1 to TRBJ1-5, with D maybe TRBD1 (6 bases). The V gene's germline CDR1 is SQVTM and CDR2 ANQGSEA. The CDR3 runs to 14 residues. CDR3 region: CSNLLPGGKQPQHF. The CDR3 coding sequence is TGCAGCAACCTCCTACCGGGGGGCAAGCAGCCCCAGCATTTT.

A few counts support this clonotype. This chain joins TRBV3-1 and TRBJ2-7, with 9 bases that match TRBD1. The junction had 3 bases not matched to a gene; V was cut back by 3 bases and J by 0 bases. The CDR3 runs 15 residues. The germline V gene has CDR1 LGHDT and CDR2 YNNKEL (reference sequence). DNA of the CDR3: TGTGCCAGCAGCCAGGCGGACAGGGGCTCCTACGAGCAGTACTTC. This translates into CASSQADRGSYEQYF.

This clonotype was counted a few times. The J gene is TRBJ1-2, the V gene TRBV29-1, with D unresolved. The CDR3 runs 14 residues. Per germline, CDR1 SQVTM and CDR2 ANQGSEA. Trimming left V 1 base short and J 3 bases short, with 12 bases between. The CDR3 nucleotides are TGCAGCGTTGAAGGGGGTGAAAGGGACTATGGCTACACCTTC. This translates into CSVEGGERDYGYTF.

This rearrangement joins TRBV6-5 to TRBJ1-2; 8 nucleotides match TRBD1. V dropped 2 bases and J dropped 4; count of bases not matched to a gene: 9. The CDR3 runs to 16 residues. CDR1 and CDR2 from the germline V gene are MNHEY and SVGAGI. The CDR3 spells CASSYPPKTGVYGYTF. The CDR3 region has the DNA TGTGCCAGCAGTTACCCCCCCAAGACAGGGGTCTATGGCTACACCTTC.

The chain combines TRBV6-1 with TRBJ2-4; D call uncertain. V shed 1 base and J shed 2 bases, with 15 bases lying between them. CDR1 is MNHNS, CDR2 SASEGT, per germline. The CDR3 extends over 17 amino acids. The CDR3 nucleotides are TGTGCCAGCAGTGAAGTGCCTCTTTGGGATCCCAAAAACATTCAGTACTTC. Translating gives CASSEVPLWDPKNIQYF.

The chain couples TRBV4-2 to TRBJ1-2, with a weak D call TRBD1 (5 bases). Germline CDR1 is LGHNA and CDR2 is YNFKEQ. There are 12 residues in the CDR3. V was shortened by 8 bases and J by 7 bases, with 14 bases between the two germline ends. CDR3 loop: CASGTLRGGYTF. CDR3 sequence (DNA): TGTGCCAGCGGGACGCTGAGAGGTGGCTACACCTTC.

This clonotype was recorded a few times. This chain uses TRBV29-1 with TRBJ2-1, with D possibly being TRBD2 (6 bases). The CDR3 runs to 12 residues. The germline V and J ends were trimmed by 7 bases and 10 bases, with 17 bases remaining between them. The germline V gene encodes CDR1 SQVTM and CDR2 ANQGSEA. The CDR3 region has the DNA TGCAGCGGGTCGTGGAGGGTTGGCGAGCAGTTCTTC. Amino acids: CSGSWRVGEQFF.

The V call is TRBV15, the J call TRBJ2-2; TRBD1 agrees at 10 bases. The V and J ends lost 5 bases and 4 bases, in that order; junction bases with no gene match: 4. CDR3 length: 15 amino acids. Looked up from germline, CDR1 is LNHNV and CDR2 is YYDKDF (reference sequence). DNA for the CDR3: TGTGCCACCAGCGGTGGACAGGGGGTCACCGGGGAGCTGTTTTTT. It encodes CATSGGQGVTGELFF. Full variable domain (remainder filled in from reference TRBV15 and TRBJ2-2): DAMVIQNPRYQVTQFGKPVTLSCSQTLNHNVMYWYQQKSSQAPKLLFHYYDKDFNNEADTPDNFQSRRPNTSFCFLDIRSPGLGDTAMYLCATSGGQGVTGELFFGEGSRLTVL.

The table lists this clonotype with a few counts. The chain is built from TRBV6-5 and TRBJ2-5; 7 nucleotides align to TRBD2. The germline CDR1 and CDR2 sequences are MNHEY and SVGAGI. The ends lost 7 bases at V and 5 bases at J; junction bases unmatched: 4. The CDR3 runs to 12 residues. The DNA of the CDR3 is TGTGCCAGCACATCCGGGAGGGAGACCCAGTACTTC. As protein: CASTSGRETQYF.

This chain connects TRBV10-3 to TRBJ2-1, with no clear D. CDR3 size: 12 residues. The germline V gene encodes CDR1 ENHRY and CDR2 SYGVKD. Trimming pared 0 bases from V and 14 bases from J, leaving 11 bases between. CDR3 bases: TGTGCCATCAGTGAGTCCCCGATCCGGGAGTTCTTC. Amino acid sequence: CAISESPIREFF.

This chain uses TRBV27 with TRBJ2-7; the D is unclear. From germline, CDR1 is MNHEY and CDR2 SMNVEV (reference sequence). The CDR3 length is 15 residues. V gave up 2 bases and J gave up 7 bases, with 18 bases separating them. The CDR3 is CASSLDTLSYNEQYF. In DNA form, the CDR3 reads TGTGCCAGCAGTTTAGACACTCTCTCCTACAATGAGCAGTACTTC.